The 9 T cell receptor beta chains listed next were all sequenced from one sample in a study of CD8+CD57+ T cells in acquired aplastic anemia (dated by TCRdb to between 2017 and 2018). TCRdb shows the sequencer as Illumina HiSeq 2000. Genomic DNA served as template for TCR beta VDJ combination and CDR3 sequence profiling. TCRdb ran its own pipeline on the public reads, namely fastp trimming at Q25 and MiXCR clone calling, and kept in-frame beta chains. Every CDR3 protein is listed once, alongside the most common genes and DNA of its rows. The sample yields around 290,000 distinct CDR3 sequences; about three fifths were counted once. The ten largest clones capture roughly 1.3% of the sample. Patients chosen for sequencing had shown expansion of CD8+CD57+ cells by flow cytometry. Sequenced input: sorted CD4+, CD8+, or CD8+CD57+ T cells (not recorded which) from PBMCs. These receptors all stem from a human donor with aplastic anemia.

In regard to this clonotype: This could be a read error, since a much larger clone is one nucleotide away. The chain has TRBV27 and TRBJ1-1; D not certain. Germline loops: CDR1 MNHEY, CDR2 SMNVEV (reference sequence). V lost 10 bases to trimming and J lost 4 bases, with 16 bases between them. This CDR3 is built from 13 residues. CDR3 amino acids: CATVAILSTEAFF. As DNA, the CDR3 is TGTGCCACCGTAGCTATTCTGAGCACTGAAGCTTTCTTT.

This clonotype was detected only a few times. J is TRBJ2-7 and V is TRBV7-9; TRBD1 matches at 10 bases. Germline values: CDR1 SEHNR, CDR2 FQNEAQ (reference sequence). The CDR3 loop spans 15 amino acids. V trimming: 4 bases; J trimming: 4 bases; junction bases outside the gene matches: 7. CDR3 bases: TGTGCCAGCAGCTCCAGACAGGGGGCTGGATACGAGCAGTACTTC. Residues: CASSSRQGAGYEQYF.

The V call is TRBV27, the J call TRBJ2-1; TRBD1 matches at 10 bases. Germline lookup yields CDR1 MNHEY and CDR2 SMNVEV (reference sequence). The CDR3 totals 15 residues. V dropped 6 bases and J dropped 6; count of bases not matched to a gene: 8. This CDR3 is CASRAGTGVANEQFF. The DNA of the CDR3 is TGTGCCAGCAGAGCCGGGACAGGGGTTGCCAATGAGCAGTTCTTC.

This clonotype occurred a few times. The genes are TRBV7-3 and TRBJ2-7; 11 bases match TRBD2. The germline V gene has CDR1 SGHTA and CDR2 FQGTGA. The CDR3 runs to 12 residues. The trim removed 5 bases at V and 9 bases at J, leaving 3 bases unmatched. This chain's CDR3 is CASSPGLAGQYF. The CDR3 DNA is TGTGCCAGCAGCCCTGGACTAGCGGGGCAGTACTTC.

A remark on this clonotype: A read error may produce the germline difference seen at one junction end. This chain uses TRBV24-1 with TRBJ2-1; no definite D call. The CDR3 loop spans 14 amino acids. Germline values: CDR1 KGHDR, CDR2 SFDVKD. This CDR3 reads CATSAGSSYNKQFF. CDR3 coding DNA: TGTGCCACCAGTGCTGGCAGCTCCTACAATAAGCAGTTCTTC.

This clonotype was counted many times. The V call is TRBV4-1, the J call TRBJ2-3, with D perhaps given as TRBD1 or TRBD2 (5 bases each). CDR1 and CDR2 from the germline V gene are MGHRA and YSYEKL. V lost 3 bases and J lost 7, with 20 bases in between. The CDR3 has 16 residues. CDR3 bases: TGCGCCAGCAGCCATGGGATTGCGAGGGGCCGATATACGCAGTATTTT. Residues: CASSHGIARGRYTQYF.

This clonotype was observed a few times. Because the CDR3's place on the DNA is in doubt, the DNA is left out and the CDR3 is given as listed by TCRdb. The CDR3 loop is CATSGLVGGGTEEFF. J is TRBJ2-1 and V is TRBV24-1; TRBD2, the table's D call, lacks a check against the DNA. Termini included, the CDR3 measures 15 amino acids. Looked up from germline, CDR1 is KGHDR and CDR2 is SFDVKD.

This clonotype occurred many times. The rearrangement uses TRBV2 and TRBJ2-5; tentative D call: TRBD2 (5 bases). The CDR3 covers 14 residues. Per germline, CDR1 SNHLY and CDR2 FYNNEI. Deletions cut 3 bases from V and 5 bases from J, with 13 bases between. The DNA for the CDR3 is TGTGCCAGCAGTGAGACCGCCCGCGGGGAGACCCAGTACTTC. Its protein product is CASSETARGETQYF. The variable domain in full, completed from reference TRBV2 and TRBJ2-5, reads EPEVTQTPSHQVTQMGQEVILRCVPISNHLYFYWYRQILGQKVEFLVSFYNNEISEKSEIFDDQFSVERPDGSNFTLKIRSTKLEDSAMYFCASSETARGETQYFGPGTRLLVL.

The chain joins TRBV19 to TRBJ1-2, with D perhaps TRBD1 (6 bases). The V end was cut by 5 bases, the J end by 5 bases, with 21 bases between. Germline CDR1 LNHDA, CDR2 SQIVND (reference sequence). The CDR3 consists of 16 residues. The CDR3 DNA sequence: TGTGCCAGTAGTCCCGTCGTGGCCGGACAGCCTTATGGCTACACCTTC. It encodes CASSPVVAGQPYGYTF.